This TCR beta chain was recorded in a study of blood T cells in healthy people across ages. Germline values: CDR1 SGHDT, CDR2 YYEEEE. The CDR3 has 16 residues. The germline V and J ends were trimmed by 4 bases and 8 bases, with 24 bases remaining between them. PCR was performed a second time for 7 to 11 cycles using a sample-barcoded 5' primer and a J-beta primer mix. TCRdb called the 5' RACE reads again in MiXCR, with one record for every CDR3 protein. In the table there are hundreds of thousands of distinct CDR3 sequences, 48% of which are singletons. The receptor's source is a man younger than 40 in good health. The chain joins TRBV5-6 to TRBJ1-2, with a tentative D call TRBD1 (6 bases). The material sequenced was blood. The CDR3 nucleotides are TGTGCCAGCAGCCCCCGGCGTTGGGGGACAATGGGCGGCTACACCTTC. Translated, it gives CASSPRRWGTMGGYTF. Variable domain in full (rest from reference TRBV5-6 and TRBJ1-2): DAGVTQSPTHLIKTRGQQVTLRCSPKSGHDTVSWYQQALGQGPQFIFQYYEEEERQRGNFPDRFSGHQFPNYSSELNVNALLLGDSALYLCASSPRRWGTMGGYTFGSGTRLTVV.